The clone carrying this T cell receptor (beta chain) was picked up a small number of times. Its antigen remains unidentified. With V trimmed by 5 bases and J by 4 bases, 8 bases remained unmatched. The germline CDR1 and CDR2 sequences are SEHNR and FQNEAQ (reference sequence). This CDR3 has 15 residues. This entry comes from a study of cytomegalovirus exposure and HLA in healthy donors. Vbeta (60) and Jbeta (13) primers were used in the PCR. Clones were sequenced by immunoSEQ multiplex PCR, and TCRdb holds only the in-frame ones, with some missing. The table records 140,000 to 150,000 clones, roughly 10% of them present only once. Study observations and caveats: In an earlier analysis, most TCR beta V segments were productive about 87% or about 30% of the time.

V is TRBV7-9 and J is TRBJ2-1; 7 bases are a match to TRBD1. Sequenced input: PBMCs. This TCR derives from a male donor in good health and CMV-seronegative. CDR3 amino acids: CASSPDRAAYNEQFF. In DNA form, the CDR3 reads TGTGCCAGCAGCCCCGACAGGGCCGCGTACAATGAGCAGTTCTTC.